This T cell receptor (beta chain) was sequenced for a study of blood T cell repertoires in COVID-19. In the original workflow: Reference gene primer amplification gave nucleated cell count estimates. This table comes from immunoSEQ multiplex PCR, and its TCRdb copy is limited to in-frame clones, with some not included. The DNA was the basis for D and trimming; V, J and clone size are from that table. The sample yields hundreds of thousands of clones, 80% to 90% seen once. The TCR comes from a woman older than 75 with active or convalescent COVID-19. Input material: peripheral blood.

CDR3 amino acids: CASSDLVAAGLMNTEAFF. Here the CDR3 DNA reads TGCGCCAGCAGTGATCTAGTCGCGGCAGGGCTTATGAACACTGAAGCTTTCTTT. J is TRBJ1-1 and V is TRBV5-1, with D maybe TRBD1 (5 bases). Germline CDR1 SGHRS, CDR2 YFSETQ. Trimming took off 5 bases at V and 0 bases at J, with 23 bases between the two ends. The CDR3 consists of 18 residues.